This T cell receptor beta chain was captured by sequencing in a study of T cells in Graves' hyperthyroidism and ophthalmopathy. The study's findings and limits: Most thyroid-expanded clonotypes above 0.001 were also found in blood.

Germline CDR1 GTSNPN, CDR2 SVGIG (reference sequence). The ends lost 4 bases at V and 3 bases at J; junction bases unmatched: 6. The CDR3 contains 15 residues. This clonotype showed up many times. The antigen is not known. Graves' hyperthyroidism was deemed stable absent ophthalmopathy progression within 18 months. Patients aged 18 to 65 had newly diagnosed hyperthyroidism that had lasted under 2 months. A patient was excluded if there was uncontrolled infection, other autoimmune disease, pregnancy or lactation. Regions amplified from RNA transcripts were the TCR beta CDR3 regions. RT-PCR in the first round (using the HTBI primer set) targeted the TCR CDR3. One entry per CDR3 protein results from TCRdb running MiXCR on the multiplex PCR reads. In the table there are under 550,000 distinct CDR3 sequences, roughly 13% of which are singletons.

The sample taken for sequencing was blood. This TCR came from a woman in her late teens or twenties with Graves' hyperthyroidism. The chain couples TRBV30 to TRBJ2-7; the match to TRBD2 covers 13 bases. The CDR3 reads CAWTPGLAGYYEQYF. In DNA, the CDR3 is TGTGCCTGGACCCCGGGACTAGCGGGATACTACGAGCAGTACTTC.